This T cell receptor (beta chain) was observed in a study of tissue T cells after allogeneic stem cell transplantation. Whole-study results and caveats: Tissue-detected TCR repertoire was only partly captured by blood and spleen T cells.

Time point in this sample: mouse harvest day 7 after allogeneic transplant. Each mouse received 10^7 T-cell-depleted marrow cells plus 10^6 splenic CD5+ T cells by tail vein. B6 (H2b) cells into BALB/c (H2d) mice; tissues taken at day 7 or 14. As concerns this clone: Its antigen is unknown. Gene labels here are mouse ones. The read ends 1 residue early relative to the CDR3; the germline J gene fills the gap.

The table came from immunoSEQ multiplex PCR; TCRdb's copy has only in-frame clones and leaves some out. The sample records 8,700 or so clones, about 50% being singletons. The CDR3 is made up of 15 amino acids. The germline gives CDR1 KGHTA, CDR2 FQNQQP. The clonotype comes from a female BALB/c mouse given C57BL/6 T cells with graft-versus-host disease after an allogeneic hematopoietic cell transplant. Sequenced material: gut tissue. V usage is TRBV23 and J usage is TRBJ2-5; TRBD1, as called in the table, went unchecked against the DNA. The CDR3 sequence is CSSSQSGPGRDTQYF. CDR3 DNA, as far as it was read: TGCTCCAGCAGTCAATCAGGGCCAGGGAGAGACACCCAGTAC.